These 3 T cell receptor beta chains were all obtained from the same sample, sequenced in a study of blood T cell repertoires in COVID-19. Method: immunoSEQ multiplex PCR; TCRdb's copy keeps in-frame clones and lacks some. This sample yields 65,000 or so clones, of which nearly 80% are seen a single time; about 25% belongs to the top ten. The sample was peripheral blood. The receptors were sampled from a human donor in a cohort sampled during active COVID-19.

The chain is built from TRBV5-1 and TRBJ1-1, with D unresolved. The CDR3 is made up of 14 amino acids. Germline CDR1 reads SGHRS; CDR2 reads YFSETQ. The ends were cut back, 0 bases at V and 5 bases at J, with 11 bases in the middle. This CDR3 reads CASSLEAAKTEAFF. The CDR3, as DNA: TGCGCCAGCAGCTTGGAAGCGGCGAAGACTGAAGCTTTCTTT.

The chain has TRBV9 and TRBJ2-7; possible D gene TRBD2, 6 bases. V lost 0 bases to trimming and J lost 6 bases, with 13 bases between them. The germline gives CDR1 SGDLS, CDR2 YYNGEE. The CDR3 spans 14 residues. DNA of the CDR3: TGTGCCAGCAGCGTAGTTGGAGCAGCGGGCGAGCAGTACTTC. This gives the protein CASSVVGAAGEQYF.

This chain links TRBV6-5 with TRBJ1-2; 8 bases map to TRBD1. The CDR3 extends over 15 amino acids. Germline V gene sequence: CDR1 MNHEY, CDR2 SVGAGI. After removal of 7 bases from V and 7 bases from J, the junction contained 14 bases not matched to a gene. CDR3 residues: CASTPDRGRRSGYTF. The CDR3 nucleotides read TGTGCCAGCACCCCCGACAGGGGAAGACGTAGTGGCTACACCTTC.